Detailed here is one T cell receptor beta chain. Its specificity is not known. These data are taken from a study of cytomegalovirus exposure and HLA in healthy donors. The PCR used 60 Vbeta and 13 Jbeta primers. Sequenced by immunoSEQ multiplex PCR; TCRdb stores in-frame clones only, minus some. The sample carries tens of thousands of clones, approximately 63% recorded once. Regarding the study as a whole: According to an earlier analysis, most TCR beta V segments yielded productive rearrangements about 90% or about 30% of the time. There were about 160 TCR beta chains listed as cytomegalovirus-associated.

This TCR came from a woman aged 55-75 years in good health and CMV-seropositive. Specimen: PBMCs.

CDR3 residues: CASSPGQGRQSLGANVLTF. The DNA for the CDR3 is TGCGCCAGCAGCCCCGGACAGGGGCGTCAATCTCTAGGGGCCAACGTCCTGACTTTC. This chain connects TRBV4-1 to TRBJ2-6; TRBD1 aligns across 9 bases. Germline V CDR1 and CDR2: MGHRA, YSYEKL. The J segment lost 4 bases and the V segment lost 4 bases, leaving 14 bases of the junction unmatched. This CDR3 spans 19 amino acids.